The 17 T cell receptor beta chains given below trace back to one sample, sequenced in a study of cytomegalovirus exposure and HLA in healthy donors. 13 Jbeta primers and 60 Vbeta primers were used for the PCR. Only in-frame clones appear in the TCRdb table, and some are missing; sequencing was by immunoSEQ multiplex PCR. The table shows around 140,000 clones, with 82% occurring only once. Sequencing was carried out using PBMCs. The receptors shown here come from a male donor in good health and CMV-seronegative.

The V call is TRBV28, the J call TRBJ1-2; D is unclear. Per the germline V gene, CDR1 is MDHEN and CDR2 is SYDVKM. The CDR3 length is 13 residues. V was cut by 3 bases and J by 2 bases, with 7 bases left in between. CDR3 DNA sequence: TGTGCCAGCAGTTTCTCCAGGAACTATGGCTACACCTTC. It yields the protein CASSFSRNYGYTF.

The gene calls are TRBV27 and TRBJ2-1; D is uncertain. Germline V gives CDR1 MNHEY, CDR2 SMNVEV (reference sequence). The CDR3 totals 15 residues. V lost 4 bases and J 5 bases, leaving 15 bases between the germline ends. This chain's CDR3 is CASSSYLARNNEQFF. CDR3 nucleotide sequence: TGTGCCAGCAGTTCTTACCTGGCTAGAAACAATGAGCAGTTCTTC.

The genes are TRBV11-2 and TRBJ2-2, with 10 bases aligning to TRBD2. The V gene's germline CDR1 is SGHAT and CDR2 FQNNGV. This CDR3 contains 16 residues. Losses at the gene ends were 3 bases for V and 5 bases for J; bases not matched to a gene: 6. DNA for the CDR3: TGTGCCAGCAGCTTGGATCTAGCGGGAGATACCGGGGAGCTGTTTTTT. The encoded protein is CASSLDLAGDTGELFF.

V usage is TRBV18 and J usage is TRBJ2-7; the D gene is possibly TRBD2 (6 bases). The V end lost 3 bases, the J end lost 4 bases, and 7 bases lay between the germline ends. Germline CDR1 reads KGHSH; CDR2 reads LQKENI. CDR3 length: 12 residues. DNA of the CDR3: TGTGCCAGCTCACCCGGGAGTTACGAGCAGTACTTC. This encodes CASSPGSYEQYF.

This clone was detected only once. V is TRBV10-3 and J is TRBJ1-4, with 8 bases fitting TRBD1. Germline V gene lookup returns CDR1 ENHRY and CDR2 SYGVKD. The CDR3 spans 17 residues. With V trimmed by 4 bases and J by 1 base, 8 bases remained unmatched. CDR3 region: CAISVNRGIGTNEKLFF. The DNA for the CDR3 is TGTGCCATCAGTGTAAACAGGGGGATTGGAACTAATGAAAAACTGTTTTTT.

This chain connects TRBV27 to TRBJ1-1, with 8 bases fitting TRBD1. Germline V gives CDR1 MNHEY, CDR2 SMNVEV (reference sequence). The V and J ends lost 7 bases and 0 bases, in that order; junction bases with no gene match: 4. The CDR3 extends over 14 amino acids. CDR3 sequence (DNA): TGTGCCAGCAAGCCAGGGGGCCTGAACACTGAAGCTTTCTTT. Translating it yields CASKPGGLNTEAFF.

This chain connects TRBV28 to TRBJ1-5; 9 nucleotides line up with TRBD1. The CDR3 runs 18 residues. V lost 3 bases and J lost 0; bases outside the gene matches: 9. CDR1 and CDR2 from the germline V gene are MDHEN and SYDVKM. CDR3 coding DNA: TGTGCCAGCAGTTTGGGGAGGACAGGGGTCTATAGCAATCAGCCCCAGCATTTT. It codes for CASSLGRTGVYSNQPQHF. Full variable domain (missing parts from reference TRBV28 and TRBJ1-5): DVKVTQSSRYLVKRTGEKVFLECVQDMDHENMFWYRQDPGLGLRLIYFSYDVKMKEKGDIPEGYSVSREKKERFSLILESASTNQTSMYLCASSLGRTGVYSNQPQHFGDGTRLSIL.

This chain connects TRBV19 to TRBJ1-2; 7 bases match TRBD1. The CDR3 covers 15 residues. V dropped 6 bases and J dropped 0; count of bases not matched to a gene: 7. Germline CDR1 LNHDA, CDR2 SQIVND (reference sequence). The CDR3 DNA sequence: TGTGCCAGTAGCCCCACAGGGGTATCTAACTATGGCTACACCTTC. Translation gives CASSPTGVSNYGYTF.

This clone was seen repeatedly, ten times or more. The chain employs TRBV7-9 and TRBJ2-7, with 14 bases aligning to TRBD2. V lost 3 bases to trimming and J lost 3 bases; unmatched junction nucleotides: 7. Per the germline V gene, CDR1 is SEHNR and CDR2 is FQNEAQ (reference sequence). This CDR3 spans 17 amino acids. This CDR3 is CASSFKTSGRAHYEQYF. The CDR3 coding sequence is TGTGCCAGCAGCTTCAAGACTAGCGGGAGGGCCCACTACGAGCAGTACTTC.

The rearrangement joins TRBV9 to TRBJ2-2; 7 bases line up with TRBD2. This CDR3 comprises 16 residues. Looked up from germline, CDR1 is SGDLS and CDR2 is YYNGEE. V gave up 4 bases and J gave up 5 bases; unmatched junction bases: 11. CDR3 nucleotide sequence: TGTGCCAGCAGCCCCTATGGGAGGGGAGGGACCGGGGAGCTGTTTTTT. Translated: CASSPYGRGGTGELFF. The full variable domain, rest sourced from reference TRBV9 and TRBJ2-2, is DSGVTQTPKHLITATGQRVTLRCSPRSGDLSVYWYQQSLDQGLQFLIQYYNGEERAKGNILERFSAQQFPDLHSELNLSSLELGDSALYFCASSPYGRGGTGELFFGEGSRLTVL.

V usage is TRBV30 and J usage is TRBJ2-1; 9 nucleotides agree with TRBD2. This CDR3 is 15 amino acids long. J lost 12 bases, V lost 0 bases, and 12 bases had no gene match. Germline-derived CDR1 and CDR2 are GTSNPN and SVGIG (reference sequence). For the CDR3, the DNA is TGTGCCTGGAGTGTTTCAGCGGGAGGCGGGTTTTGGCAGTTCTTC. As protein: CAWSVSAGGGFWQFF.

The V and J genes are TRBV25-1 and TRBJ2-5; no clear D. The CDR3 runs to 16 residues. V was pared by 4 bases and J by 0 bases, with 15 bases between. Germline-derived CDR1 and CDR2 are MGHDK and SYGVNS. DNA of the CDR3: TGTGCCAGCAGTGCCACAAGAGGTCAAAACCAAGAGACCCAGTACTTC. Translated: CASSATRGQNQETQYF.

This chain connects TRBV19 to TRBJ1-5; 8 nucleotides line up with TRBD1. CDR1 and CDR2 from the germline V gene are LNHDA and SQIVND (reference sequence). V was pared by 5 bases and J by 4 bases, with 4 bases of the junction left unmatched. The CDR3 has 14 amino acids. CDR3 sequence: CASSSRGPNQPQHF. The CDR3 DNA follows: TGTGCCAGTAGTTCCAGGGGGCCGAATCAGCCCCAGCATTTT.

This clone was found once. V and J are TRBV11-2 and TRBJ1-2; 7 bases agree with TRBD1. Germline-derived CDR1 and CDR2 are SGHAT and FQNNGV. The CDR3 extends over 14 amino acids. The ends lost 5 bases at V and 6 bases at J; junction bases unmatched: 9. Written as DNA, the CDR3 is TGTGCCAGCAGCCTCGGGACAGTAAATGATGGCTACACCTTC. Protein product: CASSLGTVNDGYTF.

The V and J genes are TRBV29-1 and TRBJ2-4; D not certain. The CDR3 consists of 13 residues. The germline V gene encodes CDR1 SQVTM and CDR2 ANQGSEA. Trimming took off 7 bases at V and 7 bases at J, with 17 bases between the two ends. CDR3 in amino acids: CSGSHSRGNIQYF. Written as DNA, the CDR3 is TGCAGCGGATCCCATAGCCGTGGGAACATTCAGTACTTC.

The CDR3, as DNA: TGTGCCAGCAGCCCCGGCGGGCTAGCGGGAGGAGATACGCAGTATTTT. Its protein product is CASSPGGLAGGDTQYF. V and J are TRBV5-6 and TRBJ2-3; 11 bases agree with TRBD2. Per germline, CDR1 SGHDT and CDR2 YYEEEE. The CDR3 loop spans 16 amino acids. Trimming at V came to 4 bases and at J to 5 bases, leaving 9 bases not matched to a gene.

This sequence joins TRBV29-1 and TRBJ1-4, with no clear D. This CDR3 has 11 residues. The V gene lost 6 bases and the J gene lost 4 bases, with 6 bases spanning the gap. Germline loops: CDR1 SQVTM, CDR2 ANQGSEA. CDR3 sequence reads: CSVLVNEKLFF. CDR3 coding DNA: TGCAGCGTCTTAGTTAATGAAAAACTGTTTTTT. Variable domain in full (rest from reference TRBV29-1 and TRBJ1-4): SAVISQKPSRDICQRGTSLTIQCQVDSQVTMMFWYRQQPGQSLTLIATANQGSEATYESGFVIDKFPISRPNLTFSTLTVSNMSPEDSSIYLCSVLVNEKLFFGSGTQLSVL.